This T cell receptor beta chain was identified during a study of blood T cell repertoires in COVID-19. Study-wide background: Collection of acute and convalescent COVID-19 samples took place in the United States, Italy and Spain. Sample material is recorded as cDNA or gDNA derived from T cells, B-cell-depleted T cells, or PBMCs.

Germline CDR1 reads MNHEY; CDR2 reads SMNVEV (reference sequence). V dropped 6 bases and J dropped 8 bases, with 13 bases sitting between them. The CDR3 totals 13 residues. Per the original data handling: From reference gene primer amplification, estimates of nucleated cell counts were derived. Generated by immunoSEQ multiplex PCR, the TCRdb table keeps only in-frame clones and is missing some. V and J calls and clone size are given by that table; D and trimming were obtained from the DNA. The sample lists over 250,000 clones, roughly 85% occurring once. The chain has TRBV27 and TRBJ1-4; no definite D call. This receptor was obtained from a woman aged 70-85 years with acute or convalescent COVID-19. Sequencing used peripheral blood. CDR3 loop: CASRKFNSEKLFF. The CDR3 DNA reads TGTGCCAGCAGAAAATTTAACAGCGAAAAACTGTTTTTT.